One and the same sample provided the 14 T cell receptor beta chains below, sequenced in a study of T cells in Graves' hyperthyroidism and ophthalmopathy. Amplification of TCR beta CDR3 regions was performed using RNA transcripts as template. A first-round RT-PCR of the TCR CDR3 used the HTBI primer set. TCRdb reprocessed the multiplex PCR reads with MiXCR, giving one entry per CDR3 protein. The sample has under 350,000 distinct CDR3 sequences, over 20% seen once; the top ten hold about 50%. The sample comprised blood. Source of these receptors: a woman aged 50 to 60 with Graves' hyperthyroidism.

The chain links TRBV12-3 or TRBV12-4 to TRBJ2-4, with D perhaps TRBD1 (5 bases). Trimming shortened V by 6 bases and J by 1 base, and 16 bases separated the two germline ends. This CDR3 contains 16 residues. The CDR3 protein is CASRTGPFSAKNIQYF. The CDR3 DNA reads as TGTGCCAGCAGAACAGGTCCGTTTAGTGCCAAAAACATTCAGTACTTC.

This clonotype was counted once. The chain couples TRBV3-1 to TRBJ1-3; D remains ambiguous. Germline CDR1 LGHDT, CDR2 YNNKEL (reference sequence). The V gene lost 2 bases and the J gene lost 5 bases, with 19 bases spanning the gap. The CDR3 has 17 residues. The CDR3 region is CASSQKTHSLSRNTIYF. Written as DNA, the CDR3 is TGTGCCAGCAGCCAAAAGACGCACAGCCTAAGTCGAAACACCATATATTTT.

With regard to this clonotype: This CDR3 fails to terminate in the conserved phenylalanine or tryptophan, so it likely reflects a read error. The chain has TRBV12-3 or TRBV12-4 and TRBJ1-1; no clear D gene. The V and J ends lost 1 base and 1 base respectively, with 4 bases between them. The length of the CDR3 is 13 residues. Written as DNA, the CDR3 is TGTGCCAGCAGTTTAGTGAGGAACACTGAAGCTTTCTCT. It codes for CASSLVRNTEAFS.

This CDR3 reads CASSQDQGQADNEQFF. CDR3 sequence (DNA): TGTGCCAGCAGCCAAGATCAGGGCCAGGCTGACAATGAGCAGTTCTTC. The chain joins TRBV4-2 to TRBJ2-1, with D perhaps matching TRBD1 (5 bases). CDR3 size: 16 residues. Trimming removed 0 bases from V and 5 bases from J, with 14 bases in between. Germline V gene lookup returns CDR1 LGHNA and CDR2 YNFKEQ.

The sample holds many counts of this clonotype. J is TRBJ2-1 and V is TRBV11-2; possibly TRBD1 or TRBD2 for D (5 bases each). The germline gives CDR1 SGHAT, CDR2 FQNNGV. V lost 1 base and J 0 bases, leaving 13 bases between the germline ends. The CDR3 extends over 17 amino acids. CDR3: CASSLAFRGRSYNEQFF. CDR3 in DNA: TGTGCCAGCAGCTTAGCTTTCCGGGGCCGCTCCTACAATGAGCAGTTCTTC.

This clonotype was seen a few times. V and J are TRBV24-1 and TRBJ2-3; TRBD2 might be the D (6 bases). This CDR3 region has 13 residues. V was clipped by 5 bases and J by 5 bases, with 10 bases between them. The germline CDR1 and CDR2 sequences are KGHDR and SFDVKD. CDR3 in amino acids: CATSAGVIDTQYF. Written as DNA, the CDR3 is TGTGCCACCAGTGCGGGGGTCATAGATACGCAGTATTTT.

The sample holds a few counts of this clonotype. The chain recombines TRBV12-3 or TRBV12-4 with TRBJ2-1; the match to TRBD2 covers 9 bases. CDR3 size: 13 residues. V gave up 7 bases and J gave up 8 bases; unmatched junction bases: 6. The CDR3 here is CASKVGTSYEQFF. As DNA, the CDR3 is TGTGCCAGCAAGGTAGGGACTAGCTATGAGCAGTTCTTC.

This clonotype was recorded a few times. The J gene is TRBJ1-1, the V gene TRBV4-1; TRBD1 agrees at 12 bases. Germline-derived CDR1 and CDR2 are MGHRA and YSYEKL. This CDR3 has 16 residues. V lost 2 bases to trimming and J lost 1 base; unmatched junction nucleotides: 2. Here the CDR3 reads CASSQRDRGQNTEAFF. CDR3 sequence (DNA): TGCGCCAGCAGCCAACGGGACAGGGGGCAGAACACTGAAGCTTTCTTT.

This clonotype has a handful of counts. The rearrangement joins TRBV10-3 to TRBJ2-7; TRBD2 aligns across 14 bases. V lost 3 bases, J lost 4 bases, and 2 bases stayed unmatched. The germline gives CDR1 ENHRY, CDR2 SYGVKD. The CDR3 covers 15 residues. The CDR3 coding sequence is TGTGCCATCAGTGAACGACTAGCGGGAGGGTACGAGCAGTACTTC. This sequence encodes CAISERLAGGYEQYF.

This clonotype was picked up many times. V gene TRBV5-1 combines with J gene TRBJ1-4; D gene ambiguous. The CDR3 has 13 residues. From germline, CDR1 is SGHRS and CDR2 YFSETQ. V lost 3 bases and J 4 bases, leaving 7 bases between the germline ends. CDR3 loop: CASSSELNEKLFF. CDR3 DNA: TGCGCCAGCAGCTCGGAGCTTAATGAAAAACTGTTTTTT. The full variable domain, with the rest looked up from reference TRBV5-1 and TRBJ1-4, is KAGVTQTPRYLIKTRGQQVTLSCSPISGHRSVSWYQQTPGQGLQFLFEYFSETQRNKGNFPGRFSGRQFSNSRSEMNVSTLELGDSALYLCASSSELNEKLFFGSGTQLSVL.

The chain carries TRBV20-1 and TRBJ2-7; D gene uncertain. The ends were cut back, 3 bases at V and 3 bases at J, with 6 bases in the middle. CDR1 and CDR2 (germline): DFQATT, SNEGSKA (reference sequence). The CDR3 has 11 amino acids. This CDR3 is CSARFDYEQYF. The CDR3 DNA sequence: TGCAGTGCTAGGTTCGACTACGAGCAGTACTTC.

In this sample, this clonotype turned up many times. V gene TRBV5-1 combines with J gene TRBJ2-1; D may be TRBD2 (5 bases). This CDR3 has 11 amino acids. Germline V lookup: CDR1 SGHRS, CDR2 YFSETQ. V shed 6 bases and J shed 8 bases, with 9 bases lying between them. The CDR3 DNA is TGCGCCAGCAAAGCGGAATATGAGCAGTTCTTC. Protein: CASKAEYEQFF.

In its sample, this clonotype was seen many times. The chain links TRBV12-3 or TRBV12-4 to TRBJ2-5; D perhaps matches TRBD1 (7 bases). V was trimmed by 6 bases and J by 7 bases, leaving 15 bases between them. The CDR3 totals 13 residues. In nucleotides, the CDR3 is TGTGCCAGCAGCGGGAGACAGGGTGGGACCCAGTACTTC. It yields the protein CASSGRQGGTQYF.

The chain uses TRBV28 and TRBJ2-5; 7 positions agree with TRBD2. CDR1 is MDHEN and CDR2 is SYDVKM in the germline V gene. Unmatched junction bases numbered 4, after V lost 3 bases and J lost 0 bases. There are 15 residues in the CDR3. CDR3 region: CASSLLGTNQETQYF. DNA of the CDR3: TGTGCCAGCAGTTTGCTCGGGACTAACCAAGAGACCCAGTACTTC.